This TCR beta chain derives from a study of T cell responses to AZD1222 COVID-19 vaccine (dated by TCRdb to the early 2020s). General notes on the study: AZD1222 recipients given second doses at about 4 weeks or at about 12 weeks were pooled, since spike-specific TCR depth and breadth were not found to differ between the two schedules. TCR sequencing covered some 250 trial participants: approximately 200 given two doses of AZD1222 and about 26 given two doses of MenACWY control vaccine. Enrollment into the trials was organized by age into subgroups of 18-55, 56-69 and 70-plus years, and those subgroups contained approximately 160, 26 and 62 TCR-sequenced participants, respectively. Results and caveats for the whole study, not just this receptor: After two AZD1222 doses, spike-specific TCR breadth and depth were significantly higher than at day 0 and than in MenACWY recipients. Most participants were white British and females outnumbered males, and the authors suggested that clonal diversity may have been underestimated. In the small 56-69-year group, the increase in depth fell short of significance, most likely because of low power. Because no day 14 peak-response samples were available, the repertoires could be characterized only after the peak T cell response. The whole spike protein was spanned by vaccine-associated CD4 TCRs, and dominant responses were seen in regions 160-218 and 743-854. Reportedly, close to half of the unique spike-specific TCRs recognized epitopes lying outside the regions that are mutated in the B.1.351 and B.1.1.7 variants. Conclusions about previously exposed vaccinees were limited because only six AZD1222 recipients were SARS-CoV-2 seropositive at baseline.

The germline V gene gives CDR1 as SGHRS and CDR2 as YFSETQ. Trimming accounts for 5 bases at V and 4 bases at J, while the number of junction bases matched to no gene is 6. Inclusive of the bounding cysteine and phenylalanine, the CDR3 is 15 residues long. Just the 45-base CDR3 DNA is kept, in frame starting at base 1. The CDR3 regions of human TCRbeta chains were analyzed by immunosequencing. Turning to the authors' computational methods: Repertoire TCRs were checked for matches against a reference library of SARS-CoV-2-specific TCRs that had been generated using the MIRA antigen-specificity platform. Breadth was defined as the fraction of unique TCRs that were SARS-CoV-2-associated. Depth was defined as the fraction of total T cells that were SARS-CoV-2-associated. Using the MIRA data, each spike-specific TCR was mapped to the spike region that the TCR reacts to and placed in a CD4 or CD8 class. Log10-transformed breadth and depth values were compared by one-way ANOVA with Sidak's multiple comparisons tests. Drawn from immuneACCESS, this table holds only the in-frame rearrangements with V and J called that TCRdb kept. Clones are partly lost; checked studies trace under half to an unresolved V gene and leave the rest unexplained. V, J and clone size are taken as reported in that table, and D and trimming were inferred from the DNA itself. This sample gives 120,000 or so clones in total; 92% of them show up just once. The ten biggest clones cover over 1.5% of the sample.

The sample's time point label is to be understood as: baseline before first vaccination. Vaccinee samples were obtained from the UK trials COV001 and COV002, which included a single-blind randomized controlled phase 2/3 trial of AZD1222 (ChAdOx1 nCoV-19) in healthy adults. Trial participant PBMC samples were collected at day 0 and day 28 after the second dose for TCRbeta chain sequencing. Comment on this clone: Its antigen remains unidentified. Base quality data are lacking; no much larger clone is found one base away.

This specimen consisted of peripheral blood, obtained on day 0 of AZD1222 vaccination. The V gene is TRBV5-1 and the J gene is TRBJ1-2, and TRBD1 matches 12 of the central bases. The TCR comes from an adult in good health. The nucleotide sequence reads TGCGCCAGCAGTCGGGACAGGGGGCCCTCCTATGGCTACACCTTC. Its coded protein is CASSRDRGPSYGYTF.